This T cell receptor beta chain was profiled in a study of CD8 T cells in ankylosing spondylitis. Study-level findings and limits: There was a TCR beta motif, made of several highly homologous variants, that appeared characteristic of ankylosing spondylitis blood.

Quantitative barcoded 5'-RACE was used to prepare TCR beta libraries. TCRdb recomputed calls from the 5' RACE reads with MiXCR, one row per CDR3 protein. Of hundreds of thousands of distinct CDR3 sequences in the sample, roughly 25% were seen once. Worth noting for this clonotype: Its antigen remains unknown.

CDR3 size: 13 residues. V was trimmed by 3 bases and J by 6 bases, leaving 12 bases between them. CDR1 is DFQATT and CDR2 is SNEGSKA in the germline V gene (reference sequence). The sequence was collected from a male donor with ankylosing spondylitis. Sequencing was performed on blood, either unsorted or a sorted T cell fraction (not recorded which). V and J are TRBV20-1 and TRBJ1-5; TRBD1 might be the D (6 bases). The CDR3 DNA sequence: TGCAGTGCTAGTAATAGGGGGGTTCAGCCCCAGCATTTT. It is translated as CSASNRGVQPQHF.